The next 32 T cell receptor beta chains were all read from a single sample in a study of blood T cell repertoires in COVID-19. Clones were sequenced by immunoSEQ multiplex PCR, and TCRdb holds only the in-frame ones, with some missing. The data hold around 150,000 clones, with approximately 79% observed a single time. The material sequenced was peripheral blood. All receptors come from a woman over 75 with acute or convalescent COVID-19.

The chain has TRBV19 and TRBJ2-7; D is possibly TRBD1 (6 bases). V was trimmed by 2 bases and J by 3 bases, leaving 14 bases between them. Germline assignment: CDR1 LNHDA and CDR2 SQIVND (reference sequence). CDR3 size: 15 residues. The CDR3 sequence: CASSIIRGANYEQYF. In DNA, the CDR3 is TGTGCCAGTAGTATAATCAGGGGTGCTAACTACGAGCAGTACTTC.

V usage is TRBV4-2 and J usage is TRBJ2-1; 12 bases map to TRBD1. The CDR3 has 18 residues. In germline, CDR1 is LGHNA, CDR2 YNFKEQ. The trim removed 2 bases at V and 0 bases at J, leaving 5 bases unmatched. CDR3 amino acids: CASSQSTGQGASYNEQFF. CDR3 in DNA: TGTGCCAGCAGCCAAAGTACGGGACAGGGGGCCTCCTACAATGAGCAGTTCTTC.

This sequence joins TRBV27 and TRBJ2-7, with 10 bases lining up with TRBD1. Trimming removed 7 bases from V and 0 bases from J; junction bases left unmatched: 6. Germline values: CDR1 MNHEY, CDR2 SMNVEV (reference sequence). This CDR3 contains 15 residues. The CDR3 bases are TGTGCCAGCAAAAGGGACAGGGGTTACTCCTACGAGCAGTACTTC. Its translation: CASKRDRGYSYEQYF.

The chain carries TRBV5-1 and TRBJ2-3; TRBD1 might be the D (5 bases). Germline V gene lookup returns CDR1 SGHRS and CDR2 YFSETQ. The CDR3 loop spans 15 amino acids. V lost 0 bases, J lost 0 bases, and 8 bases lay in between. The CDR3 loop is CASSLGQSSTDTQYF. The CDR3 nucleotides are TGCGCCAGCAGCTTGGGACAGTCTAGCACAGATACGCAGTATTTT.

The chain links TRBV10-3 to TRBJ2-1; D is perhaps TRBD2 (5 bases). The CDR3 runs to 13 residues. Per the germline V gene, CDR1 is ENHRY and CDR2 is SYGVKD. V lost 5 bases, J lost 3 bases, and 8 bases lay in between. The CDR3 reads CAISMEDYNEQFF. CDR3 DNA: TGTGCCATCAGTATGGAGGACTACAATGAGCAGTTCTTC.

The chain couples TRBV2 to TRBJ2-7, with D perhaps TRBD2 (6 bases). The germline V and J ends were trimmed by 6 bases and 6 bases, with 21 bases remaining between them. CDR1 and CDR2 from the germline V gene are SNHLY and FYNNEI. CDR3 length: 15 amino acids. CDR3 sequence reads: CASRPRDSGRSEQYF. The DNA for the CDR3 is TGTGCCAGCAGACCCCGGGACTCGGGCAGATCCGAGCAGTACTTC. Full variable domain (missing parts from reference TRBV2 and TRBJ2-7): EPEVTQTPSHQVTQMGQEVILRCVPISNHLYFYWYRQILGQKVEFLVSFYNNEISEKSEIFDDQFSVERPDGSNFTLKIRSTKLEDSAMYFCASRPRDSGRSEQYFGPGTRLTVT.

The rearrangement links TRBV18 to TRBJ1-3; weak D call: TRBD1 (6 bases). Trimming removed 6 bases at V and 4 bases at J, with 16 bases between. This CDR3 spans 15 amino acids. Germline loops: CDR1 KGHSH, CDR2 LQKENI. The CDR3, as DNA: TGTGCCAGCTCTCCCCGGGCAGGGGAAGGAAACACCATATATTTT. It is translated as CASSPRAGEGNTIYF.

The chain employs TRBV3-1 (or the pseudogene TRBV3-2) and TRBJ1-1; maybe TRBD1 (6 bases). Trimming cost V 2 bases and J 6 bases, with 16 bases left between them. CDR1 LGHDT and CDR2 YNNKEL come from the germline V gene (reference sequence). The CDR3 covers 15 residues. CDR3 amino acids: CASSQQSGTLAEAFF. CDR3 DNA: TGTGCCAGCAGCCAACAATCCGGGACATTGGCTGAAGCTTTCTTT.

The V call is TRBV6-4, the J call TRBJ1-4, with 8 bases fitting TRBD1. Germline V CDR1 and CDR2: MRHNA, SNTAGT. With 4 bases clipped from V and 3 bases from J, the junction kept 4 bases outside the gene matches. The CDR3 length is 15 residues. The CDR3 spells CASSGWTGPNEKLFF. The CDR3 DNA sequence: TGTGCCAGCAGTGGATGGACAGGGCCTAATGAAAAACTGTTTTTT.

The chain employs TRBV28 and TRBJ1-5; TRBD1 agrees at 8 bases. Germline V lookup: CDR1 MDHEN, CDR2 SYDVKM. V dropped 8 bases and J dropped 6; count of bases not matched to a gene: 9. This CDR3 is 14 amino acids long. The CDR3 sequence: CASYGQGTGQPQHF. CDR3 bases: TGTGCCAGCTATGGACAGGGAACAGGTCAGCCCCAGCATTTT.

This chain uses TRBV3-1 (or the pseudogene TRBV3-2) with TRBJ2-7, with 8 bases identical to TRBD1. This CDR3 is 15 amino acids long. The germline gives CDR1 LGHDT, CDR2 YNNKEL (reference sequence). Trimming took 1 base from V and 1 from J; bases not matched to a gene: 3. The CDR3 region is CASSQAGGRSYEQYF. The DNA of the CDR3 is TGTGCCAGCAGCCAAGCAGGGGGCCGATCCTACGAGCAGTACTTC.

The chain carries TRBV5-1 and TRBJ2-2; possible D gene TRBD2, 6 bases. V was shortened by 3 bases and J by 4 bases, with 13 bases between the two germline ends. The CDR3 has 15 amino acids. The germline gives CDR1 SGHRS, CDR2 YFSETQ. The CDR3 coding sequence is TGCGCCAGCAGCTGGTGGGGGGAGTCCACCGGGGAGCTGTTTTTT. It translates to CASSWWGESTGELFF. The full variable domain, rest sourced from reference TRBV5-1 and TRBJ2-2, is KAGVTQTPRYLIKTRGQQVTLSCSPISGHRSVSWYQQTPGQGLQFLFEYFSETQRNKGNFPGRFSGRQFSNSRSEMNVSTLELGDSALYLCASSWWGESTGELFFGEGSRLTVL.

The chain combines TRBV24-1 with TRBJ2-2; D is possibly TRBD2 (6 bases). CDR1 and CDR2 from the germline V gene are KGHDR and SFDVKD. With 4 bases removed from V and 7 bases from J, the gap between germline ends came to 12 bases. The CDR3 runs to 14 residues. As DNA, the CDR3 is TGTGCCACCAGTGAGGGAGGAGGGTTCGGGGAGCTGTTTTTT. It translates to CATSEGGGFGELFF.

This sequence joins TRBV6-5 and TRBJ1-1, with a possible D match to TRBD1 (5 bases). The germline CDR1 and CDR2 sequences are MNHEY and SVGAGI. CDR3 length: 14 residues. Trimming removed 6 bases at V and 1 base at J, with 12 bases between. Here the CDR3 reads CASSLDRPNTEAFF. The CDR3 DNA follows: TGTGCCAGCAGCCTAGACAGACCGAACACTGAAGCTTTCTTT.

The CDR3 DNA reads as TGCGCCAGCAGCCAACTCTCACTGAGCTCCTACGAGCAGTACTTC. Translating gives CASSQLSLSSYEQYF. V is TRBV4-1 and J is TRBJ2-7; D remains ambiguous. Germline CDR1 and CDR2: MGHRA and YSYEKL. Trimming pared 2 bases from V and 0 bases from J, leaving 11 bases between. The CDR3 spans 15 residues.

The chain recombines TRBV5-4 with TRBJ1-4; maybe TRBD1 (6 bases). V lost 4 bases and J 7 bases, leaving 17 bases between the germline ends. The germline V gene encodes CDR1 SGHNT and CDR2 YYREEE (reference sequence). The CDR3 is 15 residues long. In DNA form, the CDR3 reads TGTGCCAGCAGCCCAGGGGATACTGGGGGTGAAAAACTGTTTTTT. Its translation is CASSPGDTGGEKLFF.

This chain connects TRBV7-2 to TRBJ2-5; perhaps TRBD1 as D (6 bases). Germline V lookup: CDR1 SGHTA, CDR2 FQGNSA. Between the trimmed V and J ends, which lost 1 base and 5 bases, there was a span of 8 bases. The CDR3 totals 13 residues. The CDR3: CASSLVRGETQYF. The CDR3 coding sequence is TGTGCCAGCAGCTTAGTGAGGGGGGAGACCCAGTACTTC.

The chain is built from TRBV3-1 (or the pseudogene TRBV3-2) and TRBJ1-1; D ambiguous. Germline V CDR1 and CDR2: LGHDT, YNNKEL (reference sequence). CDR3 length equals 13 residues. Trimming removed 6 bases at V and 0 bases at J, with 8 bases between. The CDR3 region is CASRTRMNTEAFF. CDR3 bases: TGTGCCAGCAGGACACGGATGAACACTGAAGCTTTCTTT.

A single count supports this clone. V and J are TRBV15 and TRBJ2-7, with D uncertain. Between the trimmed V and J ends, which lost 0 bases and 6 bases, there was a span of 6 bases. The CDR3 runs to 12 residues. The V gene's germline CDR1 is LNHNV and CDR2 YYDKDF (reference sequence). CDR3 protein: CATSRDGGEQYF. CDR3 sequence (DNA): TGTGCCACCAGCAGAGATGGCGGCGAGCAGTACTTC.

The chain carries TRBV5-1 and TRBJ1-5, with 9 bases fitting TRBD1. J lost 6 bases, V lost 1 base, and 5 bases had no gene match. The germline V gene encodes CDR1 SGHRS and CDR2 YFSETQ. CDR3 length equals 15 residues. The CDR3 protein is CASSLIGDRAQPQHF. The CDR3 DNA reads as TGCGCCAGCAGCTTGATAGGGGACAGGGCTCAGCCCCAGCATTTT.

CDR3 nucleotide sequence: TGTGCCGTAACCCTCCGCGGTGACTCTGGAAACACCATATATTTT. Protein: CAVTLRGDSGNTIYF. The V and J genes are TRBV6-5 and TRBJ1-3, with D hard to call. Trimming cost V 11 bases and J 0 bases, with 17 bases left between them. CDR3 length: 15 residues. Germline CDR1 MNHEY, CDR2 SVGAGI.

V usage is TRBV28 and J usage is TRBJ2-5, with a tentative D call TRBD1 (5 bases). The CDR3 extends over 13 amino acids. V was shortened by 5 bases and J by 2 bases, with 9 bases between the two germline ends. Germline lookup yields CDR1 MDHEN and CDR2 SYDVKM. The CDR3 is CASSGHAQETQYF. The CDR3 DNA reads as TGTGCCAGCAGTGGACACGCGCAAGAGACCCAGTACTTC.

This clone was seen just once. V usage is TRBV6-6 and J usage is TRBJ1-6; D is uncertain. Germline-derived CDR1 and CDR2 are MNHNY and SVGAGI (reference sequence). The CDR3 contains 14 residues. Between the trimmed V and J ends, which lost 5 bases and 7 bases, there was a span of 12 bases. The CDR3 nucleotides read TGTGCCAGCAGTCTCCGGGTCCGAAATTCACCCCTCCACTTT. This codes for CASSLRVRNSPLHF.

The V call is TRBV4-1, the J call TRBJ2-7; D ambiguous. This CDR3 is 13 amino acids long. V was clipped by 1 base and J by 4 bases, with 8 bases between them. Germline V CDR1 and CDR2: MGHRA, YSYEKL. CDR3 sequence (DNA): TGCGCCAGCAGCCAAGGCAGTTTTTACGAGCAGTACTTC. Translated, it gives CASSQGSFYEQYF.

This clone was seen once. The rearrangement uses TRBV6-4 and TRBJ2-1, with 10 nucleotides matching TRBD1. The CDR3 totals 15 residues. CDR1 and CDR2 (germline): MRHNA, SNTAGT. The V segment lost 6 bases and the J segment 4 bases; nucleotides outside the gene matches: 6. The CDR3 here is CASSAGTGAYNEQFF. In DNA, the CDR3 is TGTGCCAGCAGCGCCGGGACAGGGGCTTACAATGAGCAGTTCTTC.

The sample holds a few counts of this clone. The V gene is TRBV18, the J gene TRBJ2-2; 8 bases map to TRBD2. The V gene end was trimmed by 6 bases and the J gene end by 2 bases; junction bases not matched to a gene: 17. The CDR3 length is 19 residues. Per the germline V gene, CDR1 is KGHSH and CDR2 is LQKENI. The CDR3 region has the DNA TGTGCCAGCTCCCCAGGCCTTGGAGCGGGAGCCTCCAACACCGGGGAGCTGTTTTTT. Protein: CASSPGLGAGASNTGELFF.

V gene TRBV28 combines with J gene TRBJ1-2; D call uncertain. The CDR3 sequence is 13 residues long. Per germline, CDR1 MDHEN and CDR2 SYDVKM. V was shortened by 5 bases and J by 3 bases, with 10 bases between the two germline ends. CDR3 loop: CASSPEVYYGYTF. The CDR3 DNA reads TGTGCCAGCAGTCCTGAGGTTTACTATGGCTACACCTTC.

The chain is built from TRBV11-1 and TRBJ2-1, with 12 bases fitting TRBD2. Germline CDR1 SGHAT, CDR2 FQDESV (reference sequence). The CDR3 totals 15 residues. The V and J ends lost 2 bases and 6 bases, in that order; junction bases with no gene match: 2. CDR3 nucleotides: TGTGCCAGCAGCTTATCTAGCGGGGGGGTCAATGAGCAGTTCTTC. It encodes CASSLSSGGVNEQFF.

The rearrangement joins TRBV4-2 to TRBJ2-1; TRBD2 aligns across 10 bases. CDR3 size: 17 residues. The V gene end was trimmed by 0 bases and the J gene end by 6 bases; junction bases not matched to a gene: 8. The germline gives CDR1 LGHNA, CDR2 YNFKEQ. The CDR3 is CASSQDRVAGGFNEQFF. DNA for the CDR3: TGTGCCAGCAGCCAAGATCGGGTAGCGGGGGGTTTCAATGAGCAGTTCTTC.

This chain uses TRBV5-8 with TRBJ2-1; 7 nucleotides match TRBD2. Germline values: CDR1 SGHTS, CDR2 YDEGEE. This CDR3 region has 15 residues. V lost 3 bases and J lost 3; bases outside the gene matches: 6. As DNA, the CDR3 is TGTGCCAGCAGCTCGGGACTACCTAACTACAATGAGCAGTTCTTC. Translating gives CASSSGLPNYNEQFF. Together with reference TRBV5-8 and TRBJ2-1, the CDR3 gives the full variable domain: EAGVTQSPTHLIKTRGQQATLRCSPISGHTSVYWYQQALGLGLQFLLWYDEGEERNRGNFPPRFSGRQFPNYSSELNVNALELEDSALYLCASSSGLPNYNEQFFGPGTRLTVL.

This chain connects TRBV7-2 to TRBJ2-1; 7 bases agree with TRBD2. Germline V gene sequence: CDR1 SGHTA, CDR2 FQGNSA. The CDR3 totals 13 residues. V dropped 0 bases and J dropped 9; count of bases not matched to a gene: 2. In DNA form, the CDR3 reads TGTGCCAGCAGCTTAGCCGGCGGGGGTGAGCAGTTCTTC. Protein sequence: CASSLAGGGEQFF.

The V and J genes are TRBV5-4 and TRBJ2-7; maybe TRBD1 (5 bases). Germline CDR1 SGHNT, CDR2 YYREEE (reference sequence). Trimming took off 1 base at V and 6 bases at J, with 20 bases between the two ends. The CDR3 consists of 16 residues. Here the CDR3 reads CASSLYMGLNPPEQYF. The CDR3 DNA reads TGTGCCAGCAGCTTGTATATGGGGCTCAACCCCCCCGAGCAGTACTTC.